This T cell receptor (beta chain) was captured by sequencing in a study of control samples from healthy donors and cancer patients. V lost 1 base to trimming and J lost 3 bases, with 5 bases between them. CDR1 SGHDT and CDR2 YYEEEE come from the germline V gene. The CDR3 is made up of 12 amino acids. Sequencing was performed with immunoSEQ multiplex PCR; in TCRdb, only in-frame clones are kept and a portion is missing. Seen here are some 150,000 clones, just over 95% observed once, and the top ten hold approximately 0.93%. The sample taken for sequencing was blood. The chain is built from TRBV5-6 and TRBJ2-7, with D unresolved. The sequence derives from a woman between 25 and 40 years old in good health. In DNA, the CDR3 is TGTGCCAGCAGCTTGATGGACTACGAGCAGTACTTC. As protein: CASSLMDYEQYF.